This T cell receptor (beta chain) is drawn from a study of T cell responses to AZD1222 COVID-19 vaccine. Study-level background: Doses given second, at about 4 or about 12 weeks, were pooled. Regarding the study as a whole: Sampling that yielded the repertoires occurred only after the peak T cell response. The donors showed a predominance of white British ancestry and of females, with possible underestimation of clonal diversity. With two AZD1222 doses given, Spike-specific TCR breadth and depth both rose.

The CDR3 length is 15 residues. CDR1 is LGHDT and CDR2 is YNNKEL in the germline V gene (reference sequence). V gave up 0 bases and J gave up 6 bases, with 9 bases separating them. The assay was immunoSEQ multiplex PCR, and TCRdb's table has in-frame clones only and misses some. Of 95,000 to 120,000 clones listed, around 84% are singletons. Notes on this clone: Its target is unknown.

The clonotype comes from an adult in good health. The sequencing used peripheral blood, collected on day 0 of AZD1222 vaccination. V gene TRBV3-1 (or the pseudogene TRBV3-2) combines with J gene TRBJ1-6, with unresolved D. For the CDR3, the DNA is TGTGCCAGCAGCCAAGATCCACAGCCTAATTCACCCCTCCACTTT. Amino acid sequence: CASSQDPQPNSPLHF.